These T cell receptor beta chains were read from a single sample in a study of chemoradiotherapy in HPV16-positive cancers. TCRdb's table, derived via immunoSEQ multiplex PCR, lists solely in-frame clones and lacks some. The sample consists of roughly 11,000 clones, more than 75% of them appearing once. The specimen was taken from a patient who underwent chemoradiotherapy. The receptors shown here come from a human donor with HPV-associated anogenital cancer. CDR3s leave out the opening cysteine and the closing phenylalanine or tryptophan. The size of a clone is reported for some rows only, either as once, few or many, or as a class for expanded clones.

TRBV6-4	NA	TRBJ2-3	ARPLEGASTDTQY
TRBV6-5	once	TRBJ2-1	ASSTGLAGDEQF
TRBV5-1	once	TRBJ2-5	ASSPNPRDQETQY
TRBV30	few	TRBJ2-2	AWSRGTGELF
TRBV7-9	NA	TRBJ2-7	ASSSSGTDHYEQY
TRBV18	few	TRBJ2-1	ASSPPGEQF
TRBV9	NA	TRBJ2-1	ASSVEYRGALSYNEQF
TRBV7-9	NA	TRBJ1-6	ASSLAGQGSSPLH
TRBV28	once	TRBJ2-7	ASSPPDRSLYEQY
TRBV19	NA	NA	ASSVMTGDEQY
TRBV6-1	NA	TRBJ1-5	ASSEDSPGHQPQH